This T cell receptor (beta chain) was recorded in a study of response to subunit inactivated influenza vaccine. General study points: After each seasonal influenza vaccination, few new T cells are recruited, the authors suggested.

This clonotype has a handful of counts. Its antigen is currently unknown. TCRdb called the RT-PCR reads again in MiXCR, with one record for every CDR3 protein. The data show around 580,000 distinct CDR3 sequences, around 11% seen once. This receptor was identified in a man aged 45 to 65 who received an inactivated influenza vaccine. This specimen consisted of PBMCs from blood, obtained on the day of vaccination.

The CDR3: CATRTGLQNGYTF. In nucleotides, the CDR3 is TGTGCCACCCGGACAGGTTTACAAAATGGCTACACCTTC. The genes are TRBV19 and TRBJ1-2; 7 bases map to TRBD1. Germline V CDR1 and CDR2: LNHDA, SQIVND (reference sequence). This CDR3 is built from 13 residues. V trimming: 10 bases; J trimming: 6 bases; junction bases outside the gene matches: 11. Filled out from reference TRBV19 and TRBJ1-2, the complete variable domain reads DGGITQSPKYLFRKEGQNVTLSCEQNLNHDAMYWYRQDPGQGLRLIYYSQIVNDFQKGDIAEGYSVSREKKESFPLTVTSAQKNPTAFYLCATRTGLQNGYTFGSGTRLTVV.